Following are 18 T cell receptor beta chains from one sample sequenced in a study of cytomegalovirus exposure and HLA in healthy donors. 13 Jbeta primers and 60 Vbeta primers were used for the PCR. TCRdb's copy holds only in-frame clones and misses some; the assay was immunoSEQ multiplex PCR. Of 150,000 to 200,000 clones listed, approximately 81% are singletons. Sequencing used PBMCs. These receptors all come from a boy aged 2 to 10 in good health and CMV-seronegative.

This chain connects TRBV7-2 to TRBJ1-2; no firm D call. Germline assignment: CDR1 SGHTA and CDR2 FQGNSA. Trimming shortened V by 5 bases and J by 2 bases, and 18 bases separated the two germline ends. The CDR3 extends over 16 amino acids. The CDR3 sequence: CASSPVDLGRNYGYTF. The CDR3 region has the DNA TGTGCCAGCAGCCCCGTGGATTTAGGGAGGAACTATGGCTACACCTTC.

The chain combines TRBV21-1 with TRBJ1-5. TRBV21-1 counts as a pseudogene. This CDR3 has 16 residues. The CDR3 sequence: CASSKSRRDSNQPQHF. The CDR3 nucleotides read TGTGCCAGCAGCAAATCCAGACGGGATAGCAATCAGCCCCAGCATTTT.

V is TRBV6-5 and J is TRBJ2-1, with D possibly TRBD1 on 6 matching bases. Trimming shortened V by 7 bases and J by 9 bases, and 10 bases separated the two germline ends. This CDR3 is built from 11 residues. CDR1 MNHEY and CDR2 SVGAGI come from the germline V gene. CDR3: CASTQGIEQFF. In DNA form, the CDR3 reads TGTGCCAGCACCCAGGGGATTGAGCAGTTCTTC.

CDR3 DNA: TGTGCCAGCAGTCTGAGCGGGAGCTCCTACAATGAGCAGTTCTTC. Translation gives CASSLSGSSYNEQFF. V usage is TRBV6-1 and J usage is TRBJ2-1; 8 nucleotides match TRBD2. Germline V CDR1 and CDR2: MNHNS, SASEGT. Trimming took 5 bases from V and 0 from J; bases not matched to a gene: 3. The length of the CDR3 is 15 residues.

This chain connects TRBV9 to TRBJ2-5; D unresolved. Trimming left V 3 bases short and J 1 base short, with 16 bases between. CDR1 is SGDLS, CDR2 YYNGEE, per germline. The CDR3 contains 16 residues. The CDR3 reads CASSADSPVPQETQYF. In DNA form, the CDR3 reads TGTGCCAGCAGCGCCGATTCCCCGGTTCCCCAAGAGACCCAGTACTTC.

This rearrangement joins TRBV5-1 to TRBJ2-7, with 12 bases that match TRBD2. This CDR3 has 15 amino acids. Trimming cost V 2 bases and J 6 bases; bases outside gene matches: 6. CDR1 SGHRS and CDR2 YFSETQ come from the germline V gene. CDR3 DNA sequence: TGCGCCAGCAGCTTCGGACTAGCGGGACCGTTCGAGCAGTACTTC. It translates to CASSFGLAGPFEQYF.

V usage is TRBV11-2 and J usage is TRBJ2-3; 7 nucleotides match TRBD1. With V trimmed by 0 bases and J by 3 bases, 3 bases remained unmatched. The germline V gene encodes CDR1 SGHAT and CDR2 FQNNGV. This CDR3 region has 15 residues. CDR3 DNA sequence: TGTGCCAGCAGCTTAGAGAGGGGGCTGACAGATACGCAGTATTTT. Its translation: CASSLERGLTDTQYF.

The J gene is TRBJ2-2, the V gene TRBV6-4; TRBD1 aligns across 8 bases. This CDR3 comprises 14 residues. After removal of 6 bases from V and 3 bases from J, the junction contained 3 bases not matched to a gene. The germline V gene has CDR1 MRHNA and CDR2 SNTAGT. DNA of the CDR3: TGTGCCAGCAGCAGGGGGCTGGACACCGGGGAGCTGTTTTTT. It is translated as CASSRGLDTGELFF.

A single count supports this clone. The chain links TRBV7-9 to TRBJ2-2, with D unclear. This CDR3 is 13 amino acids long. CDR1 SEHNR and CDR2 FQNEAQ come from the germline V gene (reference sequence). V was cut by 7 bases and J by 3 bases, with 9 bases left in between. This CDR3 is CASTSPYTGELFF. The CDR3 DNA is TGTGCCAGCACCTCCCCCTACACCGGGGAGCTGTTTTTT.

The V call is TRBV5-8, the J call TRBJ2-1, with 8 bases that match TRBD1. Germline V gene lookup returns CDR1 SGHTS and CDR2 YDEGEE. The V gene end was trimmed by 3 bases and the J gene end by 5 bases; junction bases not matched to a gene: 1. CDR3 size: 13 residues. CDR3 residues: CASSSDRDNEQFF. In DNA, the CDR3 is TGTGCCAGCAGCTCGGACAGGGACAATGAGCAGTTCTTC.

The chain uses TRBV28 and TRBJ1-4; D may be TRBD1 (6 bases). The CDR3 is 15 amino acids. The germline gives CDR1 MDHEN, CDR2 SYDVKM. V dropped 7 bases and J dropped 4 bases, with 16 bases sitting between them. CDR3 coding DNA: TGTGCCAGCATGCGTGGGGGCGCTTATAATGAAAAACTGTTTTTT. Amino acids: CASMRGGAYNEKLFF.

This chain joins TRBV9 and TRBJ1-2; D might be TRBD1 (6 bases). This CDR3 spans 15 amino acids. Germline V gives CDR1 SGDLS, CDR2 YYNGEE. V lost 4 bases, J lost 4 bases, and 17 bases lay in between. The CDR3: CASSPGGGTIYGYTF. The CDR3 DNA reads TGTGCCAGCAGCCCGGGGGGCGGGACGATCTATGGCTACACCTTC.

The chain couples TRBV6-1 to TRBJ2-5; 8 bases line up with TRBD1. The V gene's germline CDR1 is MNHNS and CDR2 SASEGT. The trim removed 2 bases at V and 5 bases at J, leaving 10 bases unmatched. The CDR3 is 16 amino acids. CDR3 nucleotides: TGTGCCAGCAGTGAACCCACAGGGGGTTCTCTGGAGACCCAGTACTTC. Its translation: CASSEPTGGSLETQYF.

V gene TRBV28 combines with J gene TRBJ1-5; D not certain. Trimming took 4 bases from V and 1 from J, leaving 14 bases between them. This CDR3 is built from 16 residues. The V gene's germline CDR1 is MDHEN and CDR2 SYDVKM. The DNA for the CDR3 is TGTGCCAGCAGTTCCGGGGTGTCGCGAAGCAATCAGCCCCAGCATTTT. Residues: CASSSGVSRSNQPQHF.

The rearrangement uses TRBV28 and TRBJ2-5; 7 bases line up with TRBD1. Losses at the gene ends were 6 bases for V and 4 bases for J; bases not matched to a gene: 5. Germline V CDR1 and CDR2: MDHEN, SYDVKM. The CDR3 loop spans 13 amino acids. CDR3: CASRTQGRETQYF. The CDR3, as DNA: TGTGCCAGCAGGACACAGGGGAGAGAGACCCAGTACTTC.

CDR3 sequence: CASSFRSGEGYTF. The DNA of the CDR3 is TGTGCCAGCAGCTTTCGGTCAGGGGAGGGCTACACCTTC. The chain uses TRBV5-6 and TRBJ1-2, with a possible D match to TRBD1 (6 bases). The CDR3 covers 13 residues. Germline values: CDR1 SGHDT, CDR2 YYEEEE. Trimming shortened V by 2 bases and J by 8 bases, and 13 bases separated the two germline ends.

This clone appeared a single time. The chain carries TRBV4-2 and TRBJ1-4; D gene unclear. This CDR3 region has 17 residues. The V gene lost 1 base and the J gene lost 5 bases, with 17 bases spanning the gap. Per the germline V gene, CDR1 is LGHNA and CDR2 is YNFKEQ. CDR3 sequence reads: CASSQGGVFLKNEKLFF. As DNA, the CDR3 is TGTGCCAGCAGCCAAGGTGGAGTGTTTCTGAAAAATGAAAAACTGTTTTTT.

The chain links TRBV4-1 to TRBJ1-4; D call uncertain. This CDR3 contains 12 residues. Germline V gene data show CDR1 as MGHRA and CDR2 as YSYEKL. Trimming removed 4 bases from V and 7 bases from J, with 7 bases in between. CDR3 sequence reads: CASSRSGEKLFF. The CDR3 DNA reads as TGCGCCAGCAGCCGATCGGGTGAAAAACTGTTTTTT.